This T cell receptor (beta chain) was sequenced in a study of cytomegalovirus exposure and HLA in healthy donors. Amplification used 60 Vbeta primers and 13 Jbeta primers. Sequencing used immunoSEQ multiplex PCR; TCRdb keeps in-frame clones, though not all of them. The sample gives some 150,000 clones, 75% to 80% of which show up once; 4% to 6% is in the top ten. Germline loops: CDR1 SGHVS, CDR2 FQNEAQ. V trimming: 5 bases; J trimming: 4 bases; junction bases outside the gene matches: 8. The CDR3 runs 15 residues. Whole-study results and caveats: Researchers reported in a later analysis that a missense DCLRE1C variant was tied to TCR beta V- and J-gene trimming. Information on immune exposure was restricted to one variable (CMV serostatus).

A note on this clone: Its antigen is currently unknown.

The sequencing sample was made of PBMCs. The sequence was obtained from a woman in her fifties or sixties in good health and CMV-seronegative. V is TRBV7-8 and J is TRBJ2-3; TRBD2 matches at 8 bases. The CDR3 is CASSPGTSSADTQYF. CDR3 coding DNA: TGTGCCAGCAGCCCTGGGACTAGTTCGGCAGATACGCAGTATTTT. The variable domain in full, completed from reference TRBV7-8 and TRBJ2-3, reads GAGVSQSPRYKVAKRGQDVALRCDPISGHVSLFWYQQALGQGPEFLTYFQNEAQLDKSGLPSDRFFAERPEGSVSTLKIQRTQQEDSAVYLCASSPGTSSADTQYFGPGTRLTVL.